The T cell receptor (beta chain) described here comes from a study of early T cells in non-severe SARS-CoV-2 infection. Study-level results: VDJdb matches were skewed toward anti-spike CD8 T cell responses.

Researchers attached unique molecular identifiers to individual cDNA molecules. One entry per CDR3 protein, called by TCRdb with MiXCR from the 5' RACE reads. The sample has 26,000 or so distinct CDR3 sequences, under 5.5% seen once. This clonotype has at least ten counts. Its antigen is not identified. Between the trimmed V and J ends, which lost 8 bases and 7 bases, there was a span of 15 bases. Per the germline V gene, CDR1 is SQVTM and CDR2 is ANQGSEA. The CDR3 sequence is 12 residues long. The TCR sequence derives from an adult who was a healthcare worker with PCR-confirmed SARS-CoV-2 infection or an uninfected control (not recorded which). Specimen: whole blood, collected at baseline. The chain joins TRBV29-1 to TRBJ1-5, with D uncertain. The CDR3: CSIRTANQPQHF. DNA of the CDR3: TGCAGCATTAGGACGGCGAACCAGCCCCAGCATTTT.